This TCR beta chain was sequenced for a study of regulatory T cells in long-lasting Graves disease. General study results and limits: Persistent disease showed a preference for TRBV28, TRBJ1-2 and TRBJ2-5. Shared public clonotypes totalled 2,741 in persistent patients, compared with over 800 in new patients.

Relying on iRepertoire HTBI primers and Arm-PCR of CDR3 regions, the team built TCR beta libraries. TCRdb re-called the multiplex PCR reads through MiXCR, storing one row per CDR3 protein. The sample holds 200,000 to 250,000 distinct CDR3 sequences; about 19% are singletons and the top ten take approximately 15%. As to time point: newly diagnosed GD, antithyroid drugs for less than 3 months. PBMC-extracted RNA yielded the TCR library. Clinicians diagnosed Graves' disease using American Thyroid Association guidelines. This clonotype was picked up many times. Antigen unknown. After removal of 5 bases from V and 1 base from J, the junction contained 7 bases not matched to a gene. Germline V gene sequence: CDR1 DFQATT, CDR2 SNEGSKA (reference sequence). This CDR3 region has 14 residues.

Sequencing was performed on peripheral blood mononuclear cells (PBMCs), taken at new diagnosis, from a patient treated with antithyroid drugs. The TCR sequence derives from a female donor with Graves disease. The chain couples TRBV20-1 to TRBJ1-1; 7 bases line up with TRBD1. DNA for the CDR3: TGCAGTGCTGGAACGAGGACAGGGAACACTGAAGCTTTCTTT. Translation gives CSAGTRTGNTEAFF.